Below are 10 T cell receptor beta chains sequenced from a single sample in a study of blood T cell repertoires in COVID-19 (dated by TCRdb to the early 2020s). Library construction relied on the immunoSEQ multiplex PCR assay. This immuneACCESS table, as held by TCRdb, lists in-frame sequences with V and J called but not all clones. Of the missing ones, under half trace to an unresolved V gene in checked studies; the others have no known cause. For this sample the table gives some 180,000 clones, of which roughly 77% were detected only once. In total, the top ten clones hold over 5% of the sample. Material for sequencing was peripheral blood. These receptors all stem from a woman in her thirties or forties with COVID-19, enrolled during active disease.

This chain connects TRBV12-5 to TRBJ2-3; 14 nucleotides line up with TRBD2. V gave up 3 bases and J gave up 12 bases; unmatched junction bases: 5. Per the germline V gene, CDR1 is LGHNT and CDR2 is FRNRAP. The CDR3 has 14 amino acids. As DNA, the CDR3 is TGTGCTAGTGGTTTACGGACTAGCGGGGGGAAACAGTATTTT. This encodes CASGLRTSGGKQYF.

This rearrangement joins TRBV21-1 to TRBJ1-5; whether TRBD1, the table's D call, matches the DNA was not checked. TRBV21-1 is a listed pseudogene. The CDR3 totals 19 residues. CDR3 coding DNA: TGTGCCAGCAGCAAAGATGGTGGCAGGGGGCGGGATAGCAATCAGCCCCAGCATTTT. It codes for CASSKDGGRGRDSNQPQHF.

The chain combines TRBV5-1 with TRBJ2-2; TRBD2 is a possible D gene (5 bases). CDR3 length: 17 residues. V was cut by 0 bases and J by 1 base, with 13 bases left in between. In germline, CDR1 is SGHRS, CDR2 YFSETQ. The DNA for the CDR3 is TGCGCCAGCAGCTTGGACACGACTACCCTGAACACCGGGGAGCTGTTTTTT. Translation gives CASSLDTTTLNTGELFF. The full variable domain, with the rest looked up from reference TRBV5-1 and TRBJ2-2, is KAGVTQTPRYLIKTRGQQVTLSCSPISGHRSVSWYQQTPGQGLQFLFEYFSETQRNKGNFPGRFSGRQFSNSRSEMNVSTLELGDSALYLCASSLDTTTLNTGELFFGEGSRLTVL.

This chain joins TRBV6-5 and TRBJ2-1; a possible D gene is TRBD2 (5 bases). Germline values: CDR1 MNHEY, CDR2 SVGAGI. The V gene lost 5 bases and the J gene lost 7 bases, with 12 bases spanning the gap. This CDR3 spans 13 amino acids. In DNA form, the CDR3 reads TGTGCCAGCAGTCGCGCTAGCATGAATGAGCAGTTCTTC. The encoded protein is CASSRASMNEQFF.

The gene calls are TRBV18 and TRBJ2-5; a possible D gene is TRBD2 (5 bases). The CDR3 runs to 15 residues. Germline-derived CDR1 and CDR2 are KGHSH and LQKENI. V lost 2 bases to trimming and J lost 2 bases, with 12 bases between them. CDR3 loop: CASSPMARTQETQYF. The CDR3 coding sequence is TGTGCCAGCTCACCAATGGCGAGGACTCAAGAGACCCAGTACTTC.

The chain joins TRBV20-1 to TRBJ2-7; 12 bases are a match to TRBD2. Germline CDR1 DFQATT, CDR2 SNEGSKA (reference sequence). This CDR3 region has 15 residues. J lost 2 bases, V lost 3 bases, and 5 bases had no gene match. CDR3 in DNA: TGCAGTGCTAGTGCTAGCGGGGGGGTTACCTACGAGCAGTACTTC. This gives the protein CSASASGGVTYEQYF.

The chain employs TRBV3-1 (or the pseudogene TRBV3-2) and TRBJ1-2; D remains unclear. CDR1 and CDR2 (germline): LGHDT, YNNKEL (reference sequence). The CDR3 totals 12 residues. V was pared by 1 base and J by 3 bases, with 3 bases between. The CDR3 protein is CASSQVDYGYTF. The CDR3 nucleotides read TGTGCCAGCAGCCAAGTCGACTATGGCTACACCTTC.

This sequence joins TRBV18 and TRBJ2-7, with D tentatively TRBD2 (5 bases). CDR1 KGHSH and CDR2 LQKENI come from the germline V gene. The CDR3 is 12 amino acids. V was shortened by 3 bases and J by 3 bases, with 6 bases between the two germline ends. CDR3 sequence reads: CASSPEGYEQYF. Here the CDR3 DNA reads TGTGCCAGCTCACCCGAGGGCTACGAGCAGTACTTC.

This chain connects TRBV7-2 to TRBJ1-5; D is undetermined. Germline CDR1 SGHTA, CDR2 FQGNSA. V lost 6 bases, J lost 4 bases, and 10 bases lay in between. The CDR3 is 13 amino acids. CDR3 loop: CASRKEMNQPQHF. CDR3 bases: TGTGCCAGCAGAAAAGAGATGAATCAGCCCCAGCATTTT.

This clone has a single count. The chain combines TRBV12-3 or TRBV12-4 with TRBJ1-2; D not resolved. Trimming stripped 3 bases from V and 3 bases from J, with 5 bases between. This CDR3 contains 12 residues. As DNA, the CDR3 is TGTGCCAGCAGTTTCACGGACTATGGCTACACCTTC. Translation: CASSFTDYGYTF.